Below, 18 T cell receptor beta chains from the same sample are listed, as sequenced in a study of cytomegalovirus exposure and HLA in healthy donors. Primers for the PCR totalled 60 Vbeta and 13 Jbeta. Sequencing was performed with immunoSEQ multiplex PCR; in TCRdb, only in-frame clones are kept and a portion is missing. The sample shows some 160,000 clones, 84% of them seen only once. Sequenced: PBMCs. The receptors come from a man between 18 and 35 years old in good health and CMV-seronegative.

V gene TRBV11-2 combines with J gene TRBJ2-1; 10 nucleotides match TRBD2. The CDR3 has 16 amino acids. Trimming took 7 bases from V and 7 from J; bases not matched to a gene: 13. CDR1 and CDR2 (germline): SGHAT, FQNNGV. The CDR3 reads CASIPIRTSGDNEQFF. The CDR3 DNA reads TGTGCCAGCATCCCTATACGGACTAGCGGAGATAATGAGCAGTTCTTC.

This clone was counted a few times. The chain joins TRBV21-1 to TRBJ2-1; no DNA check was done on the table's D call, TRBD2. TRBV21-1 is deemed a pseudogene. The CDR3 totals 14 residues. CDR3 amino acids: CAGRGGALWHEQFF. CDR3 bases: TGTGCCGGACGGGGGGGGGCCCTTTGGCATGAGCAGTTCTTC.

This clone was seen a single time. V is TRBV27 and J is TRBJ1-2; D is perhaps TRBD1 (6 bases). The CDR3 runs to 14 residues. CDR1 is MNHEY, CDR2 SMNVEV, per germline (reference sequence). Trimming shortened V by 6 bases and J by 0 bases, and 11 bases separated the two germline ends. The CDR3 is CASRPGGSNYGYTF. CDR3 DNA: TGTGCCAGCAGGCCGGGGGGCTCTAACTATGGCTACACCTTC.

This chain joins TRBV4-3 and TRBJ2-7; the match to TRBD1 covers 8 bases. V gave up 3 bases and J gave up 3 bases; unmatched junction bases: 7. The CDR3 consists of 15 residues. CDR1 is LGHNA, CDR2 YSLEER, per germline. Here the CDR3 DNA reads TGCGCCAGCAGCCACCGACAGGGGTTCAGCTACGAGCAGTACTTC. Protein: CASSHRQGFSYEQYF.

The chain is built from TRBV29-1 and TRBJ2-2; 8 bases map to TRBD1. V lost 7 bases and J lost 6; bases outside the gene matches: 7. Per germline, CDR1 SQVTM and CDR2 ANQGSEA. The CDR3 extends over 13 amino acids. This chain's CDR3 is CSGQDREAGELFF. For the CDR3, the DNA is TGCAGCGGCCAGGACAGGGAGGCCGGGGAGCTGTTTTTT.

The CDR3 DNA reads TGTGCCAGCAGGCAGCGTTTGTTTGCGGATGAAAAACTGTTTTTT. Residues: CASRQRLFADEKLFF. V gene TRBV5-5 combines with J gene TRBJ1-4; D is unclear. The CDR3 covers 15 residues. Per the germline V gene, CDR1 is SGHKS and CDR2 is YYEKEE (reference sequence). Trimming shortened V by 5 bases and J by 6 bases, and 17 bases separated the two germline ends.

This chain uses TRBV9 with TRBJ2-7; 11 bases are shared with TRBD1. Trimming removed 4 bases from V and 6 bases from J; junction bases left unmatched: 9. Germline V lookup: CDR1 SGDLS, CDR2 YYNGEE. The CDR3 extends over 15 amino acids. Here the CDR3 reads CASSQTGGTGGEQYF. The CDR3 DNA sequence: TGTGCCAGCAGCCAGACGGGGGGGACAGGGGGCGAGCAGTACTTC.

This clone was seen a single time. The chain combines TRBV6-4 with TRBJ2-7; a weak D match, TRBD1 (6 bases). Trimming removed 3 bases from V and 3 bases from J, with 9 bases in between. In germline, CDR1 is MRHNA, CDR2 SNTAGT. This CDR3 is built from 13 residues. The CDR3 region has the DNA TGTGCCAGCAGTGAGCAACAGGGCTACGAGCAGTACTTC. Protein: CASSEQQGYEQYF.

The chain carries TRBV6-6 and TRBJ2-1; a weak D match, TRBD2 (5 bases). CDR1 and CDR2 from the germline V gene are MNHNY and SVGAGI (reference sequence). The V and J ends lost 6 bases and 5 bases respectively, with 11 bases between them. The length of the CDR3 is 13 residues. CDR3 DNA sequence: TGTGCCAGCAGACCCCTCGGGGACAATGAGCAGTTCTTC. Amino acids: CASRPLGDNEQFF.

The chain links TRBV27 to TRBJ1-1, with 11 bases matching TRBD1. The ends lost 3 bases at V and 8 bases at J; junction bases unmatched: 8. CDR3 length: 15 amino acids. CDR1 is MNHEY and CDR2 is SMNVEV in the germline V gene (reference sequence). CDR3 region: CASSFSGQGAWEAFF. CDR3 sequence (DNA): TGTGCCAGCAGTTTCTCAGGACAGGGGGCTTGGGAAGCTTTCTTT.

The chain's CDR3 is CASSLGLENWETQYF. DNA of the CDR3: TGCGCCAGCAGCTTGGGTCTGGAGAATTGGGAGACCCAGTACTTC. This chain links TRBV5-1 with TRBJ2-5; D unclear. The CDR3 extends over 15 amino acids. The V end lost 0 bases, the J end lost 5 bases, and 14 bases lay between the germline ends. Germline values: CDR1 SGHRS, CDR2 YFSETQ.

The chain combines TRBV19 with TRBJ1-1, with a weak D call TRBD1 (6 bases). The germline V gene has CDR1 LNHDA and CDR2 SQIVND (reference sequence). CDR3 size: 12 residues. Trimming pared 8 bases from V and 11 bases from J, leaving 18 bases between. The CDR3 coding sequence is TGTGCCAGTCGCTTAGGAGGACAGAGTGCTTTCTTT. It is translated as CASRLGGQSAFF.

The genes are TRBV28 and TRBJ2-3; tentatively, D is TRBD2 (5 bases). Trimming removed 5 bases at V and 7 bases at J, with 22 bases between. The germline CDR1 and CDR2 sequences are MDHEN and SYDVKM. The CDR3 runs to 16 residues. CDR3 sequence (DNA): TGTGCCAGCAGTCCCACCGGGGTGGACCCATCAAATACGCAGTATTTT. Protein: CASSPTGVDPSNTQYF.

The genes are TRBV19 and TRBJ1-2; 7 nucleotides match TRBD1. CDR1 is LNHDA and CDR2 is SQIVND in the germline V gene (reference sequence). The CDR3 covers 14 residues. Trimming cost V 6 bases and J 8 bases; bases outside gene matches: 12. The CDR3 nucleotides are TGTGCCAGTAGCCCACAGGGGACAGTTAAGGGCTACACCTTC. It specifies CASSPQGTVKGYTF.

The rearrangement links TRBV2 to TRBJ2-5; tentatively, D is TRBD1 (6 bases). V lost 5 bases, J lost 4 bases, and 11 bases lay in between. The germline gives CDR1 SNHLY, CDR2 FYNNEI. The CDR3 has 13 residues. The chain's CDR3 is CASSTGRRETQYF. DNA of the CDR3: TGTGCCAGCAGTACAGGGCGGCGAGAGACCCAGTACTTC.

The rearrangement uses TRBV7-3 and TRBJ2-2; 11 nucleotides match TRBD1. Per germline, CDR1 SGHTA and CDR2 FQGTGA. V was clipped by 5 bases and J by 7 bases; unmatched bases: 6. The CDR3 length is 15 residues. The CDR3 region is CASSEPGQGGGELFF. Here the CDR3 DNA reads TGTGCCAGCAGCGAACCGGGACAGGGGGGCGGGGAGCTGTTTTTT.

The CDR3 DNA sequence: TGTGCCAGCAGCTTGACCCGGGAAGCGTACTTC. Its protein product is CASSLTREAYF. The J gene is TRBJ2-7, the V gene TRBV7-8; D perhaps matches TRBD2 (5 bases). V was cut by 3 bases and J by 12 bases, with 12 bases left in between. CDR3 length: 11 amino acids. From germline, CDR1 is SGHVS and CDR2 FQNEAQ. The full variable domain, rest sourced from reference TRBV7-8 and TRBJ2-7, is GAGVSQSPRYKVAKRGQDVALRCDPISGHVSLFWYQQALGQGPEFLTYFQNEAQLDKSGLPSDRFFAERPEGSVSTLKIQRTQQEDSAVYLCASSLTREAYFGPGTRLTVT.

The V gene is TRBV4-1, the J gene TRBJ1-2; 7 bases agree with TRBD1. From germline, CDR1 is MGHRA and CDR2 YSYEKL. Trimming cost V 1 base and J 3 bases; bases outside gene matches: 14. This CDR3 comprises 18 residues. The CDR3 sequence is CASSQVVLTGERDYGYTF. The DNA for the CDR3 is TGCGCCAGCAGCCAAGTCGTTCTTACAGGGGAGAGAGACTATGGCTACACCTTC.